This T cell receptor beta chain stems from a study of shared clonotypes between healthy human individuals. TCRdb's copy holds only in-frame clones and misses some; the assay was immunoSEQ multiplex PCR. The sample lists more than 1.2 million clones; approximately 98.5% were seen once. V lost 1 base, J lost 5 bases, and 6 bases lay in between. Germline V lookup: CDR1 SGHRS, CDR2 YFSETQ. The CDR3 covers 13 residues. The V and J genes are TRBV5-1 and TRBJ2-2; no definite D call. The specimen was naive CD4+ T cells sorted from blood. Subset of the sample: CD45RA+ positively selected. The sequence was obtained from a man aged 25-40 years in good health. CDR3 nucleotide sequence: TGCGCCAGCAGCTTGCTACGGACCGGGGAGCTGTTTTTT. This sequence encodes CASSLLRTGELFF.